The 8 T cell receptor beta chains below were found in one sample sequenced in a study of response to subunit inactivated influenza vaccine. TCRdb processed the RT-PCR reads anew with MiXCR; each CDR3 protein has one entry. The sample holds a few hundred thousand distinct CDR3 sequences; about 11% are singletons and the top ten take approximately 9.9%. The same sample was also used in a study of T cells expressing NK-cell markers. Per that paper: cDNA encoding TCR beta was synthesized via 5'RACE template switching incorporating UMIs.

The material sequenced was PBMCs from blood, taken on the day of vaccination. These receptors all come from a middle-aged man who received an inactivated influenza vaccine.

The J gene is TRBJ2-2, the V gene TRBV3-1; 8 bases match TRBD1. Germline lookup yields CDR1 LGHDT and CDR2 YNNKEL (reference sequence). Trimming at V came to 4 bases and at J to 4 bases, leaving 5 bases not matched to a gene. The length of the CDR3 is 15 residues. The CDR3: CASSRRTGITGELFF. The CDR3 coding sequence is TGTGCCAGCAGCCGTCGGACAGGGATCACCGGGGAGCTGTTTTTT.

The rearrangement links TRBV10-3 to TRBJ2-5; 11 bases map to TRBD2. There are 15 residues in the CDR3. Germline V gene data show CDR1 as ENHRY and CDR2 as SYGVKD. The junction had 7 bases not matched to a gene; V was cut back by 5 bases and J by 5 bases. CDR3 nucleotide sequence: TGTGCCATCAGTCTCTCTAGCGGGGGGTCGGAGACCCAGTACTTC. It is translated as CAISLSSGGSETQYF.

This clonotype was picked up a small number of times. CDR3 protein: CASSLFSGYGANVLTF. CDR3 DNA sequence: TGTGCCAGCAGTTTATTCTCGGGTTATGGGGCCAACGTCCTGACTTTC. The chain links TRBV27 to TRBJ2-6; D remains unclear. The CDR3 runs to 16 residues. Germline loops: CDR1 MNHEY, CDR2 SMNVEV (reference sequence). Trimming pared 1 base from V and 3 bases from J, leaving 10 bases between.

The V gene is TRBV6-5, the J gene TRBJ2-1; D gene ambiguous. In germline, CDR1 is MNHEY, CDR2 SVGAGI. The CDR3 has 13 residues. V was trimmed by 2 bases and J by 7 bases, leaving 9 bases between them. The DNA for the CDR3 is TGTGCCAGCAGTTACGGGGTTCTGAATGAGCAGTTCTTC. Translated: CASSYGVLNEQFF.

The chain employs TRBV20-1 and TRBJ2-7; D is unresolved. Trimming pared 2 bases from V and 6 bases from J, leaving 11 bases between. The CDR3 runs to 12 residues. Per the germline V gene, CDR1 is DFQATT and CDR2 is SNEGSKA (reference sequence). This chain's CDR3 is CSARNPSGEQYF. CDR3 DNA sequence: TGCAGTGCTAGAAACCCGTCGGGCGAGCAGTACTTC.

This chain joins TRBV4-3 and TRBJ2-6; TRBD2 matches at 8 bases. Germline V lookup: CDR1 LGHNA, CDR2 YSLEER. CDR3 length equals 19 residues. The V segment lost 1 base and the J segment 0 bases; nucleotides outside the gene matches: 8. The CDR3 bases are TGCGCCAGCAGCCAAGCGCTAGCGGGCCGCTACTCTGGGGCCAACGTCCTGACTTTC. It translates to CASSQALAGRYSGANVLTF.

This clonotype was seen repeatedly, ten times or more. The chain links TRBV24-1 to TRBJ2-1; TRBD2 is a possible D gene (6 bases). Germline V lookup: CDR1 KGHDR, CDR2 SFDVKD. The V gene lost 4 bases and the J gene lost 10 bases, with 13 bases spanning the gap. This CDR3 region has 13 residues. The CDR3, as DNA: TGTGCCACCAGTGAGGGGACTCGCGCGGAGCAGTTCTTC. Its translation is CATSEGTRAEQFF.

The chain carries TRBV19 and TRBJ2-3; 13 bases map to TRBD2. Germline CDR1 is LNHDA and CDR2 is SQIVND (reference sequence). Unmatched junction bases numbered 8, after V lost 5 bases and J lost 6 bases. CDR3 length: 16 amino acids. CDR3 nucleotide sequence: TGTGCCAGTAGTTCGGGACTAGCGGGACCTTCGGATACGCAGTATTTT. Its translation: CASSSGLAGPSDTQYF.